This TCR beta chain was obtained from a study of a mutant IDH1 vaccine in newly diagnosed glioma. In the study overall: Treated patients showed a male proportion of approximately 62%, a female proportion of approximately 40%, and a mean age of approximately 40 years. The therapy given earlier, which was standard therapy, consisted of radiotherapy, temozolomide, or both, and most of the patients received both.

Looked up from germline, CDR1 is LGHNA and CDR2 is YSLEER. CDR3 length equals 15 residues. The junction had 6 bases not matched to a gene; V was cut back by 4 bases and J by 9 bases. Time point here: baseline, week 1 (first vaccination visit). Documented treatment: pre-vaccination baseline after standard-of-care therapy. Sequencing was performed with immunoSEQ multiplex PCR; in TCRdb, only in-frame clones are kept and a portion is missing. The sample records approximately 25,000 clones, 85% to 95% being singletons. The clonotype comes from a man aged 35 to 55 with glioma. The specimen was PBMCs, collected from a glioma patient treated with radiotherapy, temozolomide or both. The chain employs TRBV4-3 and TRBJ2-5; 15 nucleotides align to TRBD2. In DNA form, the CDR3 reads TGCGCCAGCAGCCTCGGACTAGCGGGGGGGTGGGCCCAGTACTTC. Its translation is CASSLGLAGGWAQYF.